The 21 T cell receptor beta chains below were found in one sample sequenced in a study of CD8+ T cells in alopecia areata. Reverse transcription of extracted RNA yielded cDNA, which provided the sequencing template. Sequenced by immunoSEQ multiplex PCR; TCRdb stores in-frame clones only, minus some. The sample carries under 150,000 clones, about 50% recorded once. As for treatment: oral pan-JAK inhibitor, 5-10 mg twice daily. Specimen: CD4+ T cells sorted from blood, collected at week 4, from a patient treated with tofacitinib. All receptors come from a human donor with alopecia areata.

The chain recombines TRBV27 with TRBJ1-2; 7 bases map to TRBD1. The germline V gene encodes CDR1 MNHEY and CDR2 SMNVEV (reference sequence). Trimming at V came to 10 bases and at J to 1 base, leaving 9 bases not matched to a gene. The CDR3 loop spans 14 amino acids. The DNA for the CDR3 is TGTGCCACCTTAGGGGGCACCCTTAACTATGGCTACACCTTC. This translates into CATLGGTLNYGYTF.

This clone came up a few times. The gene calls are TRBV4-2 and TRBJ1-1; D not resolved. The CDR3 spans 13 residues. Trimming stripped 4 bases from V and 3 bases from J, with 9 bases between. The germline V gene has CDR1 LGHNA and CDR2 YNFKEQ. The CDR3 nucleotides are TGTGCCAGCAGCCTAGGTCGGGACACTGAAGCTTTCTTT. Translation: CASSLGRDTEAFF.

The chain links TRBV20-1 to TRBJ2-5; D call uncertain. CDR1 is DFQATT, CDR2 SNEGSKA, per germline (reference sequence). CDR3 size: 11 residues. V gave up 6 bases and J gave up 5 bases, with 10 bases separating them. The DNA for the CDR3 is TGCAGTGCCTCACAAGGGGAGACCCAGTACTTC. Protein: CSASQGETQYF.

This clone was counted a single time. This chain joins TRBV4-1 and TRBJ2-1; a possible D gene is TRBD2 (6 bases). The CDR3 consists of 11 residues. The germline V and J ends were trimmed by 0 bases and 12 bases, with 6 bases remaining between them. Germline CDR1 and CDR2: MGHRA and YSYEKL. This chain's CDR3 is CASSQERGQFF. Here the CDR3 DNA reads TGCGCCAGCAGCCAAGAGCGGGGGCAGTTCTTC.

The chain employs TRBV4-2 and TRBJ2-3; D is ambiguous. The V gene's germline CDR1 is LGHNA and CDR2 YNFKEQ. Between the trimmed V and J ends, which lost 2 bases and 2 bases, there was a span of 11 bases. This CDR3 is 15 amino acids long. This CDR3 is CASSQTLTLTDTQYF. The CDR3 DNA sequence: TGTGCCAGCAGCCAAACTCTTACCCTCACAGATACGCAGTATTTT.

The chain couples TRBV19 to TRBJ2-3; D might be TRBD2 (6 bases). Germline assignment: CDR1 LNHDA and CDR2 SQIVND (reference sequence). V lost 5 bases, J lost 2 bases, and 11 bases lay in between. There are 14 residues in the CDR3. CDR3 amino acids: CASSRLALTDTQYF. DNA of the CDR3: TGTGCCAGTAGTCGTCTAGCGCTCACAGATACGCAGTATTTT.

The sample holds a few counts of this clone. V and J are TRBV6-1 and TRBJ1-1, with a possible D match to TRBD1 (6 bases). Trimming removed 5 bases from V and 1 base from J, with 8 bases in between. The CDR3 has 13 amino acids. The germline V gene encodes CDR1 MNHNS and CDR2 SASEGT. This CDR3 reads CASSQTGNTEAFF. In DNA, the CDR3 is TGTGCCAGCAGTCAGACAGGGAACACTGAAGCTTTCTTT.

DNA for the CDR3: TGCGCCAGCAGCCAGATCAGGTCAGGGGTCACCGGGGAGCTGTTTTTT. It encodes CASSQIRSGVTGELFF. This chain joins TRBV5-1 and TRBJ2-2; weak D call: TRBD1 (6 bases). The germline gives CDR1 SGHRS, CDR2 YFSETQ. This CDR3 is built from 16 residues. Trimming left V 4 bases short and J 4 bases short, with 17 bases between.

The V call is TRBV10-2, the J call TRBJ2-7; D is undetermined. This CDR3 is built from 12 residues. V lost 2 bases and J 6 bases, leaving 8 bases between the germline ends. CDR1 is WSHSY, CDR2 SAAADI, per germline. In DNA form, the CDR3 reads TGCGCCAGCAGTGAGAAGTCCCGCGAGCAGTACTTC. Translation: CASSEKSREQYF.

The rearrangement uses TRBV29-1 and TRBJ2-3; tentatively, D is TRBD1 (6 bases). The germline V gene has CDR1 SQVTM and CDR2 ANQGSEA. This CDR3 is 12 amino acids long. The V end was cut by 3 bases, the J end by 6 bases, with 10 bases between. CDR3 nucleotides: TGCAGCGTTGAGGGGGCGCGGGATACGCAGTATTTT. This encodes CSVEGARDTQYF.

The chain uses TRBV11-2 and TRBJ2-7; D unresolved. CDR1 and CDR2 (germline): SGHAT, FQNNGV. The CDR3 is made up of 18 amino acids. Trimming took off 2 bases at V and 4 bases at J, with 24 bases between the two ends. CDR3 in amino acids: CASSLRLAAEDGLYEQYF. The DNA for the CDR3 is TGTGCCAGCAGCTTAAGGTTGGCAGCCGAGGACGGTTTGTACGAGCAGTACTTC.

This chain links TRBV29-1 with TRBJ1-2; TRBD1 agrees at 10 bases. With 4 bases clipped from V and 6 bases from J, the junction kept 2 bases outside the gene matches. Germline assignment: CDR1 SQVTM and CDR2 ANQGSEA. The CDR3 totals 12 residues. The CDR3 region is CSVGQGADGYTF. The CDR3 region has the DNA TGCAGCGTTGGACAGGGGGCGGATGGCTACACCTTC.

The gene calls are TRBV29-1 and TRBJ1-2, with 9 bases that match TRBD1. The CDR3 length is 14 residues. V was clipped by 3 bases and J by 4 bases; unmatched bases: 6. The germline V gene has CDR1 SQVTM and CDR2 ANQGSEA. CDR3 protein: CSVERQGVAYGYTF. The CDR3 nucleotides read TGCAGCGTTGAGCGACAGGGGGTCGCCTATGGCTACACCTTC.

This clone was observed a few times. The CDR3 DNA reads as TGCAGCGTTGAAGATCAACGAGACAGGGTCACCGGGGAGCTGTTTTTT. This translates into CSVEDQRDRVTGELFF. This sequence joins TRBV29-1 and TRBJ2-2; 7 bases line up with TRBD1. This CDR3 has 16 residues. V was clipped by 0 bases and J by 4 bases; unmatched bases: 8. The germline CDR1 and CDR2 sequences are SQVTM and ANQGSEA.

The DNA of the CDR3 is TGTGCCTGGACTTCTTCCGGACGCACCAAAGCTTTCTTT. This sequence encodes CAWTSSGRTKAFF. J is TRBJ1-1 and V is TRBV30; D remains unclear. CDR1 GTSNPN and CDR2 SVGIG come from the germline V gene (reference sequence). This CDR3 is built from 13 residues. The germline V and J ends were trimmed by 4 bases and 9 bases, with 18 bases remaining between them.

The chain is built from TRBV4-2 and TRBJ2-5; no clear D gene. In germline, CDR1 is LGHNA, CDR2 YNFKEQ. This CDR3 is 13 amino acids long. Trimming took off 5 bases at V and 2 bases at J, with 9 bases between the two ends. The CDR3 nucleotides read TGTGCCAGCAGCGCGTCGGAGCAAGAGACCCAGTACTTC. Protein product: CASSASEQETQYF.

This clone was observed a handful of times. This sequence joins TRBV29-1 and TRBJ1-1; D call uncertain. Trimming pared 4 bases from V and 6 bases from J, leaving 12 bases between. Germline values: CDR1 SQVTM, CDR2 ANQGSEA. The CDR3 has 12 amino acids. The CDR3 nucleotides read TGCAGCGTTGCCCATTGGCAATCTGAAGCTTTCTTT. Protein product: CSVAHWQSEAFF. The variable domain in full, completed from reference TRBV29-1 and TRBJ1-1, reads SAVISQKPSRDICQRGTSLTIQCQVDSQVTMMFWYRQQPGQSLTLIATANQGSEATYESGFVIDKFPISRPNLTFSTLTVSNMSPEDSSIYLCSVAHWQSEAFFGQGTRLTVV.

The chain employs TRBV30 and TRBJ1-1; no firm D call. Trimming shortened V by 0 bases and J by 0 bases, and 5 bases separated the two germline ends. Germline loops: CDR1 GTSNPN, CDR2 SVGIG (reference sequence). The CDR3 is made up of 13 amino acids. The CDR3 reads CAWSVIMNTEAFF. Here the CDR3 DNA reads TGTGCCTGGAGTGTCATAATGAACACTGAAGCTTTCTTT.

The chain links TRBV5-1 to TRBJ2-5; TRBD1 matches at 8 bases. Germline V CDR1 and CDR2: SGHRS, YFSETQ. Trimming cost V 0 bases and J 3 bases; bases outside gene matches: 4. This CDR3 has 15 amino acids. CDR3 loop: CASSLGDRSEETQYF. As DNA, the CDR3 is TGCGCCAGCAGCTTGGGGGACAGGAGTGAAGAGACCCAGTACTTC.

This clone was seen a handful of times. The V call is TRBV28, the J call TRBJ2-5, with D possibly matching TRBD2 (6 bases). Germline lookup yields CDR1 MDHEN and CDR2 SYDVKM. V lost 4 bases and J 7 bases, leaving 16 bases between the germline ends. This CDR3 contains 14 residues. CDR3 protein: CASSSGSPKGTQYF. As DNA, the CDR3 is TGTGCCAGCAGTTCCGGGAGTCCCAAGGGGACCCAGTACTTC.

J is TRBJ1-5 and V is TRBV6-5, with D perhaps matching TRBD1 (5 bases). The CDR3 has 14 amino acids. Per germline, CDR1 MNHEY and CDR2 SVGAGI. V was trimmed by 0 bases and J by 3 bases, leaving 6 bases between them. In DNA, the CDR3 is TGTGCCAGCAGTTACTCGGGGGACAATCAGCCCCAGCATTTT. This codes for CASSYSGDNQPQHF.